Each of the 23 T cell receptor beta chains below was sequenced from the same sample in a study of cytomegalovirus exposure and HLA in healthy donors. The repertoire was sequenced with immunoSEQ multiplex PCR; TCRdb's copy has only in-frame clones and lacks some. The sample includes roughly 56,000 clones, roughly 91% seen only once; the top ten take 2.2%. The sequencing sample was made of PBMCs. The receptor source for this set is a woman aged 25 to 39 in good health and CMV-seronegative.

The chain uses TRBV10-3 and TRBJ2-1; D gene uncertain. With 3 bases removed from V and 7 bases from J, the gap between germline ends came to 4 bases. Germline CDR1 reads ENHRY; CDR2 reads SYGVKD. This CDR3 is built from 11 residues. CDR3 DNA: TGTGCCATCAGTGACAGGAATGAGCAGTTCTTC. It encodes CAISDRNEQFF.

This clone was seen more than once but under ten times. The V gene is TRBV18, the J gene TRBJ1-2, with 7 nucleotides matching TRBD1. This CDR3 is built from 13 residues. V was pared by 8 bases and J by 1 base, with 4 bases of the junction left unmatched. In germline, CDR1 is KGHSH, CDR2 LQKENI. This CDR3 reads CASGQDNNYGYTF. Here the CDR3 DNA reads TGTGCCAGCGGACAGGACAATAACTATGGCTACACCTTC.

The chain joins TRBV6-5 to TRBJ1-1; 10 nucleotides align to TRBD1. V shed 6 bases, J shed 3 bases, and the junction held 7 bases outside the gene matches. Germline V gene lookup returns CDR1 MNHEY and CDR2 SVGAGI. The CDR3 runs 15 residues. The CDR3 DNA reads TGTGCCAGCAGAAGGGACAGGGGCTTGGACACTGAAGCTTTCTTT. Translating gives CASRRDRGLDTEAFF.

The rearrangement uses TRBV7-9 and TRBJ1-2, with 7 bases fitting TRBD1. The V and J ends lost 5 bases and 3 bases, in that order; junction bases with no gene match: 9. Germline V gene sequence: CDR1 SEHNR, CDR2 FQNEAQ (reference sequence). CDR3 length equals 15 residues. The CDR3 nucleotides are TGTGCCAGCAGCCCCGACAGGGCGTGGGACTATGGCTACACCTTC. This sequence encodes CASSPDRAWDYGYTF.

The rearrangement joins TRBV19 to TRBJ1-3, with 7 bases lining up with TRBD1. Per the germline V gene, CDR1 is LNHDA and CDR2 is SQIVND (reference sequence). The CDR3 runs to 17 residues. The junction had 6 bases not matched to a gene; V was cut back by 1 base and J by 0 bases. The CDR3 region has the DNA TGTGCCAGTAGTATAGCCCTCAGGGGGATCTCTGGAAACACCATATATTTT. Translating it yields CASSIALRGISGNTIYF. Full variable domain (remainder filled in from reference TRBV19 and TRBJ1-3): DGGITQSPKYLFRKEGQNVTLSCEQNLNHDAMYWYRQDPGQGLRLIYYSQIVNDFQKGDIAEGYSVSREKKESFPLTVTSAQKNPTAFYLCASSIALRGISGNTIYFGEGSWLTVV.

J is TRBJ1-1 and V is TRBV29-1; 8 nucleotides line up with TRBD1. The CDR3 consists of 18 residues. The V gene end was trimmed by 6 bases and the J gene end by 3 bases; junction bases not matched to a gene: 21. CDR1 and CDR2 (germline): SQVTM, ANQGSEA. For the CDR3, the DNA is TGCAGCGTAACCGGCGTTACAGGGGGGAGATCTTGGGACACTGAAGCTTTCTTT. The encoded protein is CSVTGVTGGRSWDTEAFF.

V usage is TRBV5-1 and J usage is TRBJ2-7; a possible D gene is TRBD2 (6 bases). This CDR3 has 14 residues. The germline V and J ends were trimmed by 4 bases and 2 bases, with 13 bases remaining between them. Germline lookup yields CDR1 SGHRS and CDR2 YFSETQ. CDR3 sequence (DNA): TGCGCCAGCAGCCCGCAAGGGAGGACCTACGAGCAGTACTTC. As protein: CASSPQGRTYEQYF.

J is TRBJ2-1 and V is TRBV5-4; TRBD2 agrees at 12 bases. Germline values: CDR1 SGHNT, CDR2 YYREEE (reference sequence). V shed 4 bases and J 0 bases; nucleotides not matched to a gene: 5. The CDR3 totals 17 residues. CDR3 sequence reads: CASSDPTSGSSYNEQFF. The CDR3, as DNA: TGTGCCAGCAGCGACCCGACTAGCGGGAGCTCCTACAATGAGCAGTTCTTC.

V usage is TRBV5-1 and J usage is TRBJ1-2, with 7 bases lining up with TRBD1. Germline V gene lookup returns CDR1 SGHRS and CDR2 YFSETQ. Trimming at V came to 3 bases and at J to 3 bases, leaving 23 bases not matched to a gene. This CDR3 is built from 20 residues. The CDR3 sequence: CASSWDSLETFSPFYYGYTF. The DNA for the CDR3 is TGCGCCAGCAGCTGGGACAGCCTAGAAACCTTTTCCCCTTTTTACTATGGCTACACCTTC. Variable domain in full (rest from reference TRBV5-1 and TRBJ1-2): KAGVTQTPRYLIKTRGQQVTLSCSPISGHRSVSWYQQTPGQGLQFLFEYFSETQRNKGNFPGRFSGRQFSNSRSEMNVSTLELGDSALYLCASSWDSLETFSPFYYGYTFGSGTRLTVV.

This clone was seen a single time. The chain is built from TRBV28 and TRBJ2-3; 7 bases match TRBD1. This CDR3 is 14 amino acids long. CDR1 is MDHEN, CDR2 SYDVKM, per germline. The CDR3 nucleotides are TGTGCGTCAACCTGGGACAGAGAAACAGATACGCAGTATTTT. It encodes CASTWDRETDTQYF.

The CDR3 reads CASSLGLAGATDEQYF. The CDR3 bases are TGTGCCAGTAGTCTCGGACTAGCGGGAGCTACCGACGAGCAGTACTTC. This rearrangement joins TRBV19 to TRBJ2-7; 13 bases match TRBD2. This CDR3 spans 16 amino acids. CDR1 is LNHDA, CDR2 SQIVND, per germline (reference sequence). The trim removed 5 bases at V and 5 bases at J, leaving 9 bases unmatched.

This clone was detected once. The J gene is TRBJ1-4, the V gene TRBV25-1; D not certain. CDR3 length: 16 amino acids. The V gene lost 1 base and the J gene lost 5 bases, with 14 bases spanning the gap. Germline V gene lookup returns CDR1 MGHDK and CDR2 SYGVNS. The CDR3 is CASSESQLASNEKLFF. CDR3 bases: TGTGCCAGCAGTGAATCACAGCTAGCGTCAAATGAAAAACTGTTTTTT.

This clone was detected only once. The genes are TRBV5-1 and TRBJ2-7; TRBD2 matches 9 bases. Losses at the gene ends were 7 bases for V and 5 bases for J; bases not matched to a gene: 7. Germline V gene lookup returns CDR1 SGHRS and CDR2 YFSETQ. This CDR3 comprises 13 residues. DNA for the CDR3: TGCGCCAGCCGTCGGACTAGCGTCGACGAGCAGTACTTC. This translates into CASRRTSVDEQYF.

The chain joins TRBV30 to TRBJ1-5, with D tentatively TRBD1 (5 bases). This CDR3 region has 14 residues. Germline V gives CDR1 GTSNPN, CDR2 SVGIG (reference sequence). With 1 base removed from V and 7 bases from J, the gap between germline ends came to 14 bases. The CDR3 DNA reads as TGTGCCTGGAGTGGGACAACCCAGAGACAGCCCCAGCATTTT. Translated: CAWSGTTQRQPQHF.

This clone was picked up one time. CDR3 sequence: CASSRVGVNYGYTF. For the CDR3, the DNA is TGTGCCAGCAGCCGGGTCGGGGTCAACTATGGCTACACCTTC. J is TRBJ1-2 and V is TRBV6-5, with D unclear. Trimming took 6 bases from V and 2 from J, leaving 13 bases between them. This CDR3 has 14 residues. CDR1 MNHEY and CDR2 SVGAGI come from the germline V gene.

The rearrangement joins TRBV11-2 to TRBJ2-3, with D possibly matching TRBD1 (6 bases). With 5 bases removed from V and 0 bases from J, the gap between germline ends came to 15 bases. CDR3 length: 16 amino acids. Germline lookup yields CDR1 SGHAT and CDR2 FQNNGV. The CDR3 sequence is CASSPWGQLSTDTQYF. The CDR3 nucleotides read TGTGCCAGCAGCCCCTGGGGGCAGCTTAGCACAGATACGCAGTATTTT.

This sequence joins TRBV27 and TRBJ2-7, with 10 bases matching TRBD2. Germline V gives CDR1 MNHEY, CDR2 SMNVEV (reference sequence). J was trimmed by 7 bases and V by 3 bases; bases with no gene match: 9. This CDR3 comprises 15 residues. In nucleotides, the CDR3 is TGTGCCAGCAGTTTCTCGGGACTAGCGTTCAATGAGCAGTACTTC. Translating it yields CASSFSGLAFNEQYF.

The chain carries TRBV19 and TRBJ2-3, with unresolved D. V was pared by 2 bases and J by 0 bases, with 3 bases between. The CDR3 sequence is 13 residues long. CDR1 and CDR2 (germline): LNHDA, SQIVND (reference sequence). The CDR3 region has the DNA TGTGCCAGTAGTATACCTAGCACAGATACGCAGTATTTT. The encoded protein is CASSIPSTDTQYF.

The chain uses TRBV5-4 and TRBJ1-4; D remains ambiguous. Germline values: CDR1 SGHNT, CDR2 YYREEE (reference sequence). The CDR3 runs 13 residues. The CDR3 region has the DNA TGTGTCTTCACTTTTGCAACTAATGAAAAACTGTTTTTT. It yields the protein CVFTFATNEKLFF.

The chain employs TRBV25-1 and TRBJ1-5; D perhaps matches TRBD1 (5 bases). Trimming removed 4 bases at V and 2 bases at J, with 12 bases between. The germline CDR1 and CDR2 sequences are MGHDK and SYGVNS. This CDR3 contains 15 residues. This chain's CDR3 is CASSVAGGGNQPQHF. The CDR3 DNA is TGTGCCAGCAGTGTCGCGGGGGGGGGCAATCAGCCCCAGCATTTT.

The chain uses TRBV4-1 and TRBJ2-1; D possibly corresponds to TRBD2 (6 bases). The CDR3 runs 15 residues. Germline assignment: CDR1 MGHRA and CDR2 YSYEKL. V was clipped by 1 base and J by 9 bases, with 16 bases between them. CDR3 sequence: CASSQVGRGLAEQFF. CDR3 sequence (DNA): TGCGCCAGCAGCCAAGTCGGGAGAGGGTTGGCTGAGCAGTTCTTC.

The V call is TRBV7-2, the J call TRBJ1-4, with a possible D match to TRBD1 (6 bases). CDR1 is SGHTA and CDR2 is FQGNSA in the germline V gene. This CDR3 has 15 amino acids. The ends were cut back, 2 bases at V and 5 bases at J, with 12 bases in the middle. The CDR3: CASSLPSGQNEKLFF. DNA for the CDR3: TGTGCCAGCAGCTTACCCTCCGGACAGAATGAAAAACTGTTTTTT.

This sequence joins TRBV11-2 and TRBJ2-3; 7 bases agree with TRBD2. CDR1 is SGHAT and CDR2 is FQNNGV in the germline V gene. Trimming took 8 bases from V and 4 from J; bases not matched to a gene: 3. The CDR3 has 12 amino acids. The CDR3 region is CASRGRADTQYF. The DNA of the CDR3 is TGTGCCAGCCGAGGGAGGGCAGATACGCAGTATTTT.